The 14 T cell receptor beta chains given below trace back to one sample, sequenced in a study of blood T cell repertoires in COVID-19. Sequencing was performed with immunoSEQ multiplex PCR; in TCRdb, only in-frame clones are kept and a portion is missing. The sample lists some 39,000 clones, 90% occurring once. The material sequenced was peripheral blood. All receptors come from a human donor in a cohort sampled during active COVID-19.

The chain uses TRBV3-1 (or the pseudogene TRBV3-2) and TRBJ2-2, with D perhaps matching TRBD1 (6 bases). This CDR3 spans 16 amino acids. Germline values: CDR1 LGHDT, CDR2 YNNKEL (reference sequence). Trimming cost V 3 bases and J 3 bases, with 14 bases left between them. DNA for the CDR3: TGTGCCAGCAGCCAGACCGGGACACTCGACACCGGGGAGCTGTTTTTT. It codes for CASSQTGTLDTGELFF.

CDR3 amino acids: CASSEFMETQYF. As DNA, the CDR3 is TGTGCCAGCAGTGAATTTATGGAGACCCAGTACTTC. J is TRBJ2-5 and V is TRBV6-1; D is uncertain. CDR1 and CDR2 from the germline V gene are MNHNS and SASEGT. V lost 2 bases to trimming and J lost 5 bases, with 6 bases between them. This CDR3 is 12 amino acids long.

This chain joins TRBV4-3 and TRBJ2-3; the D gene is possibly TRBD2 (5 bases). Trimming removed 4 bases from V and 6 bases from J, with 17 bases in between. Per germline, CDR1 LGHNA and CDR2 YSLEER. CDR3 length: 15 amino acids. CDR3 in amino acids: CASSPLMGSGDTQYF. CDR3 sequence (DNA): TGCGCCAGCAGCCCCCTTATGGGGAGTGGGGATACGCAGTATTTT.

The chain carries TRBV6-6 and TRBJ2-6; a possible D gene is TRBD2 (5 bases). V was cut by 5 bases and J by 3 bases, with 14 bases left in between. This CDR3 is built from 16 residues. Germline CDR1 and CDR2: MNHNY and SVGAGI (reference sequence). CDR3 nucleotides: TGTGCCAGCAGTACACGGACTGGAGGTGGGGCCAACGTCCTGACTTTC. This sequence encodes CASSTRTGGGANVLTF.

This clone was observed a single time. The rearrangement joins TRBV7-9 to TRBJ2-5, with TRBD1 identical over 7 bases. Germline V gives CDR1 SEHNR, CDR2 FQNEAQ (reference sequence). Germline trimming cut 4 bases from V and 3 bases from J; bases unmatched to any gene: 8. CDR3 length: 15 residues. The CDR3: CASSWDIGGKETQYF. CDR3 nucleotide sequence: TGTGCCAGCAGCTGGGATATAGGGGGCAAAGAGACCCAGTACTTC.

This chain connects TRBV25-1 to TRBJ1-2; tentative D call: TRBD1 (6 bases). This CDR3 contains 13 residues. Trimming took off 8 bases at V and 5 bases at J, with 15 bases between the two ends. CDR1 MGHDK and CDR2 SYGVNS come from the germline V gene. CDR3 DNA: TGTGCCAGCGGCACGGCCGGGACATATGGCTACACCTTC. Translation gives CASGTAGTYGYTF.

DNA of the CDR3: TGTGCCAGCAGTTACCTGAGCGGGGGGCTATACAATGAGCAGTTCTTC. This codes for CASSYLSGGLYNEQFF. The chain employs TRBV6-2 or TRBV6-3 and TRBJ2-1, with 9 bases fitting TRBD2. The CDR3 is made up of 16 amino acids. CDR1 and CDR2 from the germline V gene are MNHEY and SVGEGT. With 2 bases clipped from V and 4 bases from J, the junction kept 6 bases outside the gene matches.

The rearrangement joins TRBV9 to TRBJ1-5; D not certain. V was cut by 4 bases and J by 8 bases, with 16 bases left in between. Per the germline V gene, CDR1 is SGDLS and CDR2 is YYNGEE. CDR3 length: 14 amino acids. DNA for the CDR3: TGTGCCAGCAGCTCCGACGGGAAACGCGAGCCCCAGCATTTT. It specifies CASSSDGKREPQHF. Supplemented by reference TRBV9 and TRBJ1-5, the full variable domain reads DSGVTQTPKHLITATGQRVTLRCSPRSGDLSVYWYQQSLDQGLQFLIQYYNGEERAKGNILERFSAQQFPDLHSELNLSSLELGDSALYFCASSSDGKREPQHFGDGTRLSIL.

V and J are TRBV30 and TRBJ1-5, with 9 bases matching TRBD1. The V and J ends lost 0 bases and 5 bases, in that order; junction bases with no gene match: 8. Per the germline V gene, CDR1 is GTSNPN and CDR2 is SVGIG (reference sequence). The length of the CDR3 is 16 residues. The DNA for the CDR3 is TGTGCCTGGAGTGTGGATAGGACAGGGGTTTATCAGCCCCAGCATTTT. It translates to CAWSVDRTGVYQPQHF. Together with reference TRBV30 and TRBJ1-5, the CDR3 gives the full variable domain: SQTIHQWPATLVQPVGSPLSLECTVEGTSNPNLYWYRQAAGRGLQLLFYSVGIGQISSEVPQNLSASRPQDRQFILSSKKLLLSDSGFYLCAWSVDRTGVYQPQHFGDGTRLSIL.

This chain links TRBV5-5 with TRBJ2-7; D is unclear. The CDR3 length is 13 residues. Between the trimmed V and J ends, which lost 1 base and 0 bases, there was a span of 5 bases. The germline V gene has CDR1 SGHKS and CDR2 YYEKEE (reference sequence). The CDR3 sequence: CASSLSVSYEQYF. As DNA, the CDR3 is TGTGCCAGCAGCTTGTCAGTCTCCTACGAGCAGTACTTC.

V and J are TRBV7-8 and TRBJ2-7; 10 nucleotides line up with TRBD2. V dropped 8 bases and J dropped 3; count of bases not matched to a gene: 13. Per germline, CDR1 SGHVS and CDR2 FQNEAQ. The CDR3 extends over 16 amino acids. CDR3 protein: CASYPTLAGGRYEQYF. CDR3 in DNA: TGTGCCAGCTACCCCACCTTAGCGGGGGGCCGCTACGAGCAGTACTTC. The full variable domain, in which reference TRBV7-8 and TRBJ2-7 provide the parts outside the CDR3, is GAGVSQSPRYKVAKRGQDVALRCDPISGHVSLFWYQQALGQGPEFLTYFQNEAQLDKSGLPSDRFFAERPEGSVSTLKIQRTQQEDSAVYLCASYPTLAGGRYEQYFGPGTRLTVT.

The chain links TRBV25-1 to TRBJ2-7; D uncertain. CDR3 length equals 11 residues. Germline-derived CDR1 and CDR2 are MGHDK and SYGVNS. The V gene lost 5 bases and the J gene lost 3 bases, with 5 bases spanning the gap. The CDR3 sequence: CASSSGYEQYF. CDR3 nucleotide sequence: TGTGCCAGCAGTTCCGGCTACGAGCAGTACTTC.

This chain uses TRBV6-5 with TRBJ1-5; the D is unclear. The CDR3 runs to 13 residues. The ends were cut back, 8 bases at V and 3 bases at J, with 11 bases in the middle. Germline lookup yields CDR1 MNHEY and CDR2 SVGAGI. CDR3 nucleotide sequence: TGTGCCAGCTTTTCAGATATCAATCAGCCCCAGCATTTT. Protein product: CASFSDINQPQHF.

The rearrangement joins TRBV27 to TRBJ1-2, with no clear D. Trimming left V 3 bases short and J 5 bases short, with 10 bases between. The germline V gene has CDR1 MNHEY and CDR2 SMNVEV (reference sequence). The CDR3 has 13 residues. The CDR3 sequence is CASSFGVSYGYTF. The CDR3 bases are TGTGCCAGCAGTTTCGGGGTTAGTTATGGCTACACCTTC.